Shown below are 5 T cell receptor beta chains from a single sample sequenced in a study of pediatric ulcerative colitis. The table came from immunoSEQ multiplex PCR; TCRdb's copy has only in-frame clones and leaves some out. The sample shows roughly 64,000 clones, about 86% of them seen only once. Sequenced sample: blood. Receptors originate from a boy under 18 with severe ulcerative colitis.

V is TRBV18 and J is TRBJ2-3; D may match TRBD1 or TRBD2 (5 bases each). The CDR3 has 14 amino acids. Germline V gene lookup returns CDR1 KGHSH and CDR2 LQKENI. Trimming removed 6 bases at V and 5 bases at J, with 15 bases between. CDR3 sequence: CASSPGAIRDTQYF. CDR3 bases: TGTGCCAGCTCGCCCGGGGCCATTCGAGATACGCAGTATTTT.

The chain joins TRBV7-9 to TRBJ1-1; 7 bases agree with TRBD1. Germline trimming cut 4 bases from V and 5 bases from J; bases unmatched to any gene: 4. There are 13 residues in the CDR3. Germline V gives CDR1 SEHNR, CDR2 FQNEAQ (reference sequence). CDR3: CASSSPGGTEAFF. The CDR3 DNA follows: TGTGCCAGCAGCTCACCAGGGGGTACTGAAGCTTTCTTT. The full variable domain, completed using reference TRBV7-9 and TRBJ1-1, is DTGVSQNPRHKITKRGQNVTFRCDPISEHNRLYWYRQTLGQGPEFLTYFQNEAQLEKSRLLSDRFSAERPKGSFSTLEIQRTEQGDSAMYLCASSSPGGTEAFFGQGTRLTVV.

CDR3 in amino acids: CASRRGLDEQYF. In nucleotides, the CDR3 is TGTGCCAGCCGCAGGGGGTTGGACGAGCAGTACTTC. The chain links TRBV6-5 to TRBJ2-7; 7 bases line up with TRBD1. J was trimmed by 5 bases and V by 8 bases; bases with no gene match: 6. The CDR3 contains 12 residues. Per the germline V gene, CDR1 is MNHEY and CDR2 is SVGAGI.

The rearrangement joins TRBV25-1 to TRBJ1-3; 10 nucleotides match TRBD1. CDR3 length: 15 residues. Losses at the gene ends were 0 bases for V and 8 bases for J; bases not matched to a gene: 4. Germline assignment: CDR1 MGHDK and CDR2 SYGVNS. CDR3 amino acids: CASSEYGTGEDTIYF. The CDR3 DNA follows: TGTGCCAGCAGTGAATATGGGACAGGGGAGGACACCATATATTTT.

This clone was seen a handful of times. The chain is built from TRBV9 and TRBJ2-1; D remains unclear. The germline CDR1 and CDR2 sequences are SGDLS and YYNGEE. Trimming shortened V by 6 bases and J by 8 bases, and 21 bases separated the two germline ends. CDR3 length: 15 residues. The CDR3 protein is CASTSLGRPGDEQFF. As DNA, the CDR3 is TGTGCCAGCACTTCCCTCGGACGGCCAGGCGATGAGCAGTTCTTC.